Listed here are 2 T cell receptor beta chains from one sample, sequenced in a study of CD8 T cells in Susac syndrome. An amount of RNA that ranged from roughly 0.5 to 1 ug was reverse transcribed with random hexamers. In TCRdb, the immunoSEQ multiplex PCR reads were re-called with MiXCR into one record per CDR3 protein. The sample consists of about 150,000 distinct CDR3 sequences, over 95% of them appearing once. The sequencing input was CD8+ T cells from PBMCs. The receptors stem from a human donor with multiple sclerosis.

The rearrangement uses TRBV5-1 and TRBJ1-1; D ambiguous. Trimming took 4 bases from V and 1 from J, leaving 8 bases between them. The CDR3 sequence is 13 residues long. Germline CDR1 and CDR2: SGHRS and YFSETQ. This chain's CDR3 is CASSLNWNTEAFF. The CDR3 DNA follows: TGCGCCAGCAGCCTTAACTGGAACACTGAAGCTTTCTTT.

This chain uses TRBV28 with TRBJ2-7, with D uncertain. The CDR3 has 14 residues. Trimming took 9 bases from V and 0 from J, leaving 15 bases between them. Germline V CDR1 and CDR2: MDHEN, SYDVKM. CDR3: CASRYLSSSYEQYF. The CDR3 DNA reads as TGTGCCAGTCGGTATCTTTCGAGCTCCTACGAGCAGTACTTC.